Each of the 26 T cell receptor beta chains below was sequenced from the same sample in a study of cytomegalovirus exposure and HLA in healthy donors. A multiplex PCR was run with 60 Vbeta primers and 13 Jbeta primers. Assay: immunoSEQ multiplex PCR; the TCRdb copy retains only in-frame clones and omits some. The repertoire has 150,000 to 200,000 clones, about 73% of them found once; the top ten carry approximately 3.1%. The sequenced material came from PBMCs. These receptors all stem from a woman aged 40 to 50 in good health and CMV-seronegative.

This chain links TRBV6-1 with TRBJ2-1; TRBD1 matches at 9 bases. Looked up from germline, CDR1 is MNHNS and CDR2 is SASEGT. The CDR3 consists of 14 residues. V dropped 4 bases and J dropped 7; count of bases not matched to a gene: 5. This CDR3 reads CASSGGTGNNEQFF. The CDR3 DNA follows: TGTGCCAGCAGTGGCGGGACAGGGAATAATGAGCAGTTCTTC.

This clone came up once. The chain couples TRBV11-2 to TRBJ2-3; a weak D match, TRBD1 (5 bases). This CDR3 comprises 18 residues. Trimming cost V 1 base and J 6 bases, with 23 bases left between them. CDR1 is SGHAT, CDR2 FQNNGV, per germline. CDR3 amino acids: CASSLVGTGAGTYDTQYF. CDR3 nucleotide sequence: TGTGCCAGCAGCTTAGTAGGTACTGGGGCCGGTACATACGATACGCAGTATTTT.

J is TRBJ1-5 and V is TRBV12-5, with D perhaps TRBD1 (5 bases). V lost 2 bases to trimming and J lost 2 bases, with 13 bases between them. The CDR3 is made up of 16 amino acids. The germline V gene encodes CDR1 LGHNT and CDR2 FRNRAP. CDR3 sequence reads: CASGLWGVSGNQPQHF. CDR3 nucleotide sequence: TGTGCTAGTGGTTTGTGGGGCGTCTCTGGCAATCAGCCCCAGCATTTT. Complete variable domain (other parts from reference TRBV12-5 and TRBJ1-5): DARVTQTPRHKVTEMGQEVTMRCQPILGHNTVFWYRQTMMQGLELLAYFRNRAPLDDSGMPKDRFSAEMPDATLATLKIQPSEPRDSAVYFCASGLWGVSGNQPQHFGDGTRLSIL.

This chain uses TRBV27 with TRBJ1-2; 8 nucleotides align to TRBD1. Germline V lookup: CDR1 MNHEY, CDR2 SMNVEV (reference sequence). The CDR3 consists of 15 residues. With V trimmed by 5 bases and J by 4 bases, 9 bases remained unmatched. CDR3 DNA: TGTGCCAGCAGTCCCCGGACAGGGATACTCTATGGCTACACCTTC. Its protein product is CASSPRTGILYGYTF.

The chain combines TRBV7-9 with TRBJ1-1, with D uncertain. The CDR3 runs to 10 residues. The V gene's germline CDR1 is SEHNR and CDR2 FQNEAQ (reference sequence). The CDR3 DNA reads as TGTGCTAACGGGGAGACTGAAGCTTTCTTT. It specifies CANGETEAFF.

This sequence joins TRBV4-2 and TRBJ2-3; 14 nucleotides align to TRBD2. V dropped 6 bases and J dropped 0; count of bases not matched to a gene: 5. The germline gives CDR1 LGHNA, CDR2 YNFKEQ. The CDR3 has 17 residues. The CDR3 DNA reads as TGTGCCAGCAGAGGGACTAGCGGGGGAGCCAGCACAGATACGCAGTATTTT. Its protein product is CASRGTSGGASTDTQYF.

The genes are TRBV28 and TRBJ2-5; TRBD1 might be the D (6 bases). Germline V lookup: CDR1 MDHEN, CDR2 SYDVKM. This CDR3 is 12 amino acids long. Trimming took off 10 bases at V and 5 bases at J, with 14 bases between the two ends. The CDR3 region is CATWGLGETQYF. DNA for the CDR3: TGTGCCACATGGGGGCTTGGGGAGACCCAGTACTTC.

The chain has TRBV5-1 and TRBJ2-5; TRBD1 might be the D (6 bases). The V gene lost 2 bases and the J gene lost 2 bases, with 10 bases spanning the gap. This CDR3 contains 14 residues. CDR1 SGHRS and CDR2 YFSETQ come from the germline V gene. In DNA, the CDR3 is TGCGCCAGCAGCTTACCAGGGGCTCAAGAGACCCAGTACTTC. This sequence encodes CASSLPGAQETQYF. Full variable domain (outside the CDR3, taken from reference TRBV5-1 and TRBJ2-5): KAGVTQTPRYLIKTRGQQVTLSCSPISGHRSVSWYQQTPGQGLQFLFEYFSETQRNKGNFPGRFSGRQFSNSRSEMNVSTLELGDSALYLCASSLPGAQETQYFGPGTRLLVL.

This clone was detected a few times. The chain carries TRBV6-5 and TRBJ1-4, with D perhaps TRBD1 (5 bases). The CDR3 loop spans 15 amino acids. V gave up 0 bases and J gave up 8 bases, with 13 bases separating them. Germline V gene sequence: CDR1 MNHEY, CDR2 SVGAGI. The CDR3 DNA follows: TGTGCCAGCAGTTACTCCGGGAGGGGAAGGGAAAAACTGTTTTTT. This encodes CASSYSGRGREKLFF.

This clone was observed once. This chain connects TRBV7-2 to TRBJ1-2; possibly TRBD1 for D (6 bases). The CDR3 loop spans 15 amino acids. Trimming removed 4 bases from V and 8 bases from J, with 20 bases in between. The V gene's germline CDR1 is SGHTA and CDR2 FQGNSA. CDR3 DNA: TGTGCCAGCAGCTCCAGTCCAGGGGACTATGGAGGCTACACCTTC. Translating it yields CASSSSPGDYGGYTF.

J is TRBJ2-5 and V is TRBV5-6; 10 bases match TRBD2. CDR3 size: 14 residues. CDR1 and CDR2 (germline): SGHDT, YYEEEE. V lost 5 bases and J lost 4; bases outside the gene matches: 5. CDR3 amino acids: CASRLSGGAETQYF. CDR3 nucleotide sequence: TGTGCCAGCAGACTCAGCGGGGGGGCAGAGACCCAGTACTTC.

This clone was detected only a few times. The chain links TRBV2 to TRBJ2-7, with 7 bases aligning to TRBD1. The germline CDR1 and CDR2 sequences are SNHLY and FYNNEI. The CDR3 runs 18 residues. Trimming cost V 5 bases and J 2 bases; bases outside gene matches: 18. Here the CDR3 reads CASSLLTGILEAAYEQYF. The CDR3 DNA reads TGTGCCAGCAGTCTTTTGACAGGGATTCTAGAAGCCGCCTACGAGCAGTACTTC.

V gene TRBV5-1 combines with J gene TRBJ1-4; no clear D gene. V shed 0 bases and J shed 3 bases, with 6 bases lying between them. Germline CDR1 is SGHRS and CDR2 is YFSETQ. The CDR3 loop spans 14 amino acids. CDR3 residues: CASSLGSANEKLFF. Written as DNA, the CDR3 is TGCGCCAGCAGCTTGGGGTCGGCTAATGAAAAACTGTTTTTT.

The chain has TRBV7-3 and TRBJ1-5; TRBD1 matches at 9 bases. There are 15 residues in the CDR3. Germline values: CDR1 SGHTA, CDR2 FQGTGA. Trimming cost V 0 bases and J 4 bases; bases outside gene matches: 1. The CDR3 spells CASSLTGTGNQPQHF. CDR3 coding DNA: TGTGCCAGCAGCTTAACCGGGACAGGGAATCAGCCCCAGCATTTT.

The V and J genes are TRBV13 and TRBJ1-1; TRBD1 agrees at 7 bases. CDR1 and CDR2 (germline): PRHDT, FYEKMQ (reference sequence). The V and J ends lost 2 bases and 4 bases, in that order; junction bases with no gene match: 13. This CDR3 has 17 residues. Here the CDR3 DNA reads TGTGCCAGCAGCTTACGTGTGGGGACAGATGCGTTCACTGAAGCTTTCTTT. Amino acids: CASSLRVGTDAFTEAFF.

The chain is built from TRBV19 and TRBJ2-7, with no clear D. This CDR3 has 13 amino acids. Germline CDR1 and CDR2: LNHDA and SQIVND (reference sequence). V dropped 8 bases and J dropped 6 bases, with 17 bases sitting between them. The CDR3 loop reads CASSRSIQREQYF. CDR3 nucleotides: TGTGCCAGTTCCCGGAGTATCCAACGCGAGCAGTACTTC.

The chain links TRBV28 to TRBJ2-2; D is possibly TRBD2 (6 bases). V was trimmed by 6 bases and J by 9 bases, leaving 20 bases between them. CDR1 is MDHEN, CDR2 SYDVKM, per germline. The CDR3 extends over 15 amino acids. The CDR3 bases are TGTGCCAGCAGCCTTGTGCGGGGATTCGTCCGGGAGCTGTTTTTT. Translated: CASSLVRGFVRELFF. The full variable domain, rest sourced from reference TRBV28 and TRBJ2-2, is DVKVTQSSRYLVKRTGEKVFLECVQDMDHENMFWYRQDPGLGLRLIYFSYDVKMKEKGDIPEGYSVSREKKERFSLILESASTNQTSMYLCASSLVRGFVRELFFGEGSRLTVL.

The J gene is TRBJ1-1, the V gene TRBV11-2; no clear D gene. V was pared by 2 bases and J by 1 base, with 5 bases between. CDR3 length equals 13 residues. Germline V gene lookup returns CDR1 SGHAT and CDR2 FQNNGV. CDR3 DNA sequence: TGTGCCAGCAGCTTATCGTGGAACACTGAAGCTTTCTTT. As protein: CASSLSWNTEAFF. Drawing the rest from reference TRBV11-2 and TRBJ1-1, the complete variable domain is EAGVAQSPRYKIIEKRQSVAFWCNPISGHATLYWYQQILGQGPKLLIQFQNNGVVDDSQLPKDRFSAERLKGVDSTLKIQPAKLEDSAVYLCASSLSWNTEAFFGQGTRLTVV.

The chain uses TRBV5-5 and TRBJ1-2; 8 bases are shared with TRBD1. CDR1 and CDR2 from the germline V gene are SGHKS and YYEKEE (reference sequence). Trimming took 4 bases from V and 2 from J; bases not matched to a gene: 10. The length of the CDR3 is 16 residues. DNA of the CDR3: TGTGCCAGCAGCGGACAAACAGGGGGAACGAACTATGGCTACACCTTC. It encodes CASSGQTGGTNYGYTF.

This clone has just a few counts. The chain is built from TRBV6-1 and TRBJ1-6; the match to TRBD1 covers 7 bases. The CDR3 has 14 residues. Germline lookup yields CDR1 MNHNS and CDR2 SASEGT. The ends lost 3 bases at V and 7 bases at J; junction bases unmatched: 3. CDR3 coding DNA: TGTGCCAGCAGTGAGGAGACAGGGAATTCACCCCTCCACTTT. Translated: CASSEETGNSPLHF.

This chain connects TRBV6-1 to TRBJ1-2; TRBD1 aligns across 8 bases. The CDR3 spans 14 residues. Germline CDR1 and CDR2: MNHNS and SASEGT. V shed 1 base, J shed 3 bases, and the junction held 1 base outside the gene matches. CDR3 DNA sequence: TGTGCCAGCAGTGAAGGGGACAGGTACTATGGCTACACCTTC. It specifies CASSEGDRYYGYTF.

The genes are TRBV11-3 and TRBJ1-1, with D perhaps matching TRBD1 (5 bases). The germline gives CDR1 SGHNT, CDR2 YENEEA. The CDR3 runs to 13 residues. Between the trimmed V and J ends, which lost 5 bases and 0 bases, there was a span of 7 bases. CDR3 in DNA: TGTGCCAGCAGCAAGACAGTGAACACTGAAGCTTTCTTT. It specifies CASSKTVNTEAFF.

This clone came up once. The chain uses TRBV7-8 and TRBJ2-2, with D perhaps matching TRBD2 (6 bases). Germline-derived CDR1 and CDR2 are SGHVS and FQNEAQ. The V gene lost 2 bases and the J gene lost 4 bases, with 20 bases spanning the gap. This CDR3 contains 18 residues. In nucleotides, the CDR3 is TGTGCCAGCAGCTTATATGAAGGGCCCGGCGGGGTCACCGGGGAGCTGTTTTTT. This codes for CASSLYEGPGGVTGELFF.

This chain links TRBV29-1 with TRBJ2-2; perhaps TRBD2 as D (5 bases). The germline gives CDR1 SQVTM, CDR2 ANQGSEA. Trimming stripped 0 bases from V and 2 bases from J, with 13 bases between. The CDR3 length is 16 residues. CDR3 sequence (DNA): TGCAGCGTTGAAGATGGTCCCCTAGCCAACACCGGGGAGCTGTTTTTT. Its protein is CSVEDGPLANTGELFF.

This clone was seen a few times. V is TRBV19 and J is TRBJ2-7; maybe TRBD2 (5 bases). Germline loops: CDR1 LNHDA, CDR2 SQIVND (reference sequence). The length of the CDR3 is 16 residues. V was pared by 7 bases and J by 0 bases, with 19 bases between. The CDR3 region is CASIRLMVTNSYEQYF. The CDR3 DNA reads TGTGCCAGTATCCGCTTGATGGTGACTAACTCCTACGAGCAGTACTTC.

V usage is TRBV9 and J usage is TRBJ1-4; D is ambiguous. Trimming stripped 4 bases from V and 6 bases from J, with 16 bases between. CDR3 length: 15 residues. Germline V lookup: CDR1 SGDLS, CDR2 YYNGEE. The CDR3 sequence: CASSPRGFLDEKLFF. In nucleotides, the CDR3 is TGTGCCAGCAGCCCCCGAGGGTTTCTAGATGAAAAACTGTTTTTT.